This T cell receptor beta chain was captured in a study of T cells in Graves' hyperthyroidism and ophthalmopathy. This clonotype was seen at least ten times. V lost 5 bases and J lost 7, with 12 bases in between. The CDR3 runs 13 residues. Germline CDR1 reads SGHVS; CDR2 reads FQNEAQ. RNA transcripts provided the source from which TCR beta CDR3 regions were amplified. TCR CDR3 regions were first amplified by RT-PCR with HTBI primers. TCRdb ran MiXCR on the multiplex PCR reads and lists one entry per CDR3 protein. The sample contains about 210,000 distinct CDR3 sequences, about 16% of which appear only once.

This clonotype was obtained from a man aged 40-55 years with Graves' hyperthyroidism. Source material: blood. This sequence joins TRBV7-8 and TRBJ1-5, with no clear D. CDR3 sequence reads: CASSLERVQPQHF. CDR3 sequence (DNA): TGTGCCAGCAGCCTGGAGAGGGTCCAGCCCCAGCATTTT.